A selection of T cell receptor beta chains follows, all from one sample in a study of T cell repertoires in cytomegalovirus infection. The antigens of these receptors remain unknown. Each CDR3 protein gets one entry after TCRdb re-called the reads with MiXCR. The table lists around 130,000 distinct CDR3 sequences, 20% to 30% of them singletons, with about a third in the top ten. The specimen was PBMCs, sequenced either directly or after in vitro stimulation (not recorded which). The receptors stem from a human donor in good health (CMV status not recorded). Some clones in this sample may be carry-over from other donors' samples. Both conserved end residues are part of each CDR3. The order of the fields is V gene, J gene, clone size, D gene, CDR3 DNA, CDR3 protein. The D gene is left open where the match is weak. For some rows the clone size is stated as once, few or many, or as a class when expanded; others skip it.

v_call: TRBV29-1
j_call: TRBJ2-2
clone_size: .
d_call: .
cdr3_nt: TGCAGCGTTACGGGGGAAGGGTCTGCATCGAACACCGGGGAGCTGTTTTTT
cdr3_aa: CSVTGEGSASNTGELFF

v_call: TRBV6-1
j_call: TRBJ1-1
clone_size: .
d_call: .
cdr3_nt: TGTGCCAGCAGTTACGGGGGAAGGACTGAAGCTTTCTTT
cdr3_aa: CASSYGGRTEAFF

v_call: TRBV7-9
j_call: TRBJ2-5
clone_size: few
d_call: .
cdr3_nt: TGTGCCAGCAGCTCTTACCCCGGGGGCCAAGAGACCCAGTACTTC
cdr3_aa: CASSSYPGGQETQYF

v_call: TRBV12-3/TRBV12-4
j_call: TRBJ2-1
clone_size: many
d_call: .
cdr3_nt: TGTGCCAGCAGTTTTACTCCTTCCTACAATGAGCAGTTCTTC
cdr3_aa: CASSFTPSYNEQFF

v_call: TRBV7-2
j_call: TRBJ2-7
clone_size: many
d_call: TRBD2
cdr3_nt: TGTGCCAGCAGCTTTAGTTATGGGGGGGTGGAAAAATACGAGCAGTACTTC
cdr3_aa: CASSFSYGGVEKYEQYF

v_call: TRBV7-2
j_call: TRBJ2-5
clone_size: .
d_call: .
cdr3_nt: TGTGCCAGCAGCTTAGGGGTTGGGGGGGGGGCGTTCCAAGAGACCCAGTACTTC
cdr3_aa: CASSLGVGGGAFQETQYF

v_call: TRBV19
j_call: TRBJ2-1
clone_size: many
d_call: TRBD1
cdr3_nt: TGTGCCAGTAGTATCGGGACAGGGGCCAACAATGAGCAGTTCTTC
cdr3_aa: CASSIGTGANNEQFF

v_call: TRBV5-4
j_call: TRBJ2-2
clone_size: few
d_call: .
cdr3_nt: TGTGCCAGCAGCCTTTCGGTCACCGGGGAGCTGTTTTTT
cdr3_aa: CASSLSVTGELFF

v_call: TRBV7-9
j_call: TRBJ2-2
clone_size: many
d_call: TRBD2
cdr3_nt: TGTGCCAGCAGCCTCAGACTAGCAGACTTTGAACACCGGGGAGCTCGACTGTTTTTT
cdr3_aa: CASSLRLADFEHRGARLFF

v_call: TRBV5-1
j_call: TRBJ2-4
clone_size: .
d_call: TRBD2
cdr3_nt: TGCGCCAGCAGCTACGGACTAGCGGGAGCCCAAAACATTCAGTACTTC
cdr3_aa: CASSYGLAGAQNIQYF

v_call: TRBV27
j_call: TRBJ1-1
clone_size: .
d_call: .
cdr3_nt: TGTGCCAGCAGTTTATCGGGAGGGGGTACTGAAGCTTTCTTT
cdr3_aa: CASSLSGGGTEAFF

v_call: TRBV19
j_call: TRBJ2-3
clone_size: .
d_call: .
cdr3_nt: TGTGCCAGTAGTATAGATCCCCTAGCGACGGATACGCAGTATTTT
cdr3_aa: CASSIDPLATDTQYF

v_call: TRBV24-1
j_call: TRBJ1-1
clone_size: few
d_call: TRBD1
cdr3_nt: TGTGCCACCAGGAAAACAGGGGGCCCGAACACTGAAGCTTTCTTT
cdr3_aa: CATRKTGGPNTEAFF

v_call: TRBV5-4
j_call: TRBJ2-4
clone_size: .
d_call: TRBD2
cdr3_nt: TGTGCCAGCAGCCCGCGAGGGGCTAGCGGGGGGGGGGGAGCCAAAAACATTCAGTACTTC
cdr3_aa: CASSPRGASGGGGAKNIQYF

v_call: TRBV7-6
j_call: TRBJ1-1
clone_size: many
d_call: .
cdr3_nt: TGTGCCAGCAGCCTACATGAGGGGGGGGAGACTGAAGCTTTCTTT
cdr3_aa: CASSLHEGGETEAFF

v_call: TRBV6-1
j_call: TRBJ2-5
clone_size: few
d_call: .
cdr3_nt: TGTGCCAGCAGACCGGGCCCACAAGAGACCCAGTACTTC
cdr3_aa: CASRPGPQETQYF

v_call: TRBV4-1
j_call: TRBJ1-6
clone_size: .
d_call: .
cdr3_nt: TGCGCCAGCAGCCAAGTTGAGGTTTCACCCCTCCACTTT
cdr3_aa: CASSQVEVSPLHF

v_call: TRBV18
j_call: TRBJ1-2
clone_size: few
d_call: TRBD1
cdr3_nt: TGTGCCAGCTCACCTACAGGGGGCGAACGAGGCTACACCTTC
cdr3_aa: CASSPTGGERGYTF

v_call: TRBV6-1
j_call: TRBJ1-2
clone_size: few
d_call: .
cdr3_nt: TGTGCCAGCAGAGTGCTGTATGACAGCCTCTCGGGCTACACCTTC
cdr3_aa: CASRVLYDSLSGYTF

v_call: TRBV6-6
j_call: TRBJ1-1
clone_size: .
d_call: .
cdr3_nt: TGTGCCAGCAGATTCATAGGGCAGGAAACTGAAGCTTTCTTT
cdr3_aa: CASRFIGQETEAFF

v_call: TRBV11-2
j_call: TRBJ2-5
clone_size: many
d_call: .
cdr3_nt: TGTGCCAGCAGCTTACAGGGGTCTTGGGGAGAGACCCAGTACTTC
cdr3_aa: CASSLQGSWGETQYF

v_call: TRBV11-2
j_call: TRBJ1-6
clone_size: many
d_call: .
cdr3_nt: TGTGCCAGCAGCCCGACCATGACACCTGGAAGGGGACCCCTCCACTTT
cdr3_aa: CASSPTMTPGRGPLHF

v_call: TRBV2
j_call: TRBJ1-6
clone_size: many
d_call: .
cdr3_nt: TGTGCCAGCAGGGTTAGGGAAACCTATAATTCACCCCTCCACTTT
cdr3_aa: CASRVRETYNSPLHF

v_call: TRBV29-1
j_call: TRBJ2-1
clone_size: .
d_call: .
cdr3_nt: TGCAGCGTTGTGGCAGGGTGGGTCTCCTACAATGAGCAGTTCTTC
cdr3_aa: CSVVAGWVSYNEQFF

v_call: TRBV2
j_call: TRBJ1-1
clone_size: few
d_call: .
cdr3_nt: TGTGCCAGCAGGCAGAGGACGGCGTCGAACACTGAAGCTTTCTTT
cdr3_aa: CASRQRTASNTEAFF

v_call: TRBV19
j_call: TRBJ2-1
clone_size: .
d_call: TRBD2
cdr3_nt: TGTGCCAGTAGCCAAGCGGGAACGTCCTACAATGAGCAGTTCTTC
cdr3_aa: CASSQAGTSYNEQFF

v_call: TRBV12-3/TRBV12-4
j_call: TRBJ2-3
clone_size: few
d_call: .
cdr3_nt: TGTGCCACCCATTGGGCCGGACACACAGATACGCAGTATTTT
cdr3_aa: CATHWAGHTDTQYF

v_call: TRBV3-1
j_call: TRBJ1-1
clone_size: many
d_call: .
cdr3_nt: TGTGCCAGCAGCCAAGAGTCAGGGAAAGCTTTCTTT
cdr3_aa: CASSQESGKAFF

v_call: TRBV4-1
j_call: TRBJ1-3
clone_size: .
d_call: .
cdr3_nt: TGCGCCAGCAGCCAAGGAGAGGGAAACACCATATATTTT
cdr3_aa: CASSQGEGNTIYF

v_call: TRBV7-9
j_call: TRBJ2-3
clone_size: .
d_call: .
cdr3_nt: TGTGCCAGCGGACTTAGTGCGGGGACAGATACGCAGTATTTT
cdr3_aa: CASGLSAGTDTQYF

v_call: TRBV28
j_call: TRBJ2-5
clone_size: .
d_call: .
cdr3_nt: TGTGCCAGCAGTACCCTCCGCTCGAACAGGGAAGAGACCCAGTACTTC
cdr3_aa: CASSTLRSNREETQYF

v_call: TRBV28
j_call: TRBJ1-6
clone_size: .
d_call: .
cdr3_nt: TGTGCCAGCAGTTTGGAGCGCCGGGCCCTCCACTTT
cdr3_aa: CASSLERRALHF

v_call: TRBV7-2
j_call: TRBJ1-2
clone_size: .
d_call: .
cdr3_nt: TGTGCCAGCAGCTTAGATGGGACATCATTCGCCACCTTC
cdr3_aa: CASSLDGTSFATF

v_call: TRBV7-9
j_call: TRBJ2-4
clone_size: few
d_call: .
cdr3_nt: TGTGCCAGCAGCTTAAAGGGGACCAAAAACATTCAGTACTTC
cdr3_aa: CASSLKGTKNIQYF

v_call: TRBV10-2
j_call: TRBJ1-5
clone_size: .
d_call: TRBD1
cdr3_nt: TGCGCCAGCAGTGAGGACAGGGGTCGGTCTCAGCCCCAGCATTTT
cdr3_aa: CASSEDRGRSQPQHF

v_call: TRBV5-4
j_call: TRBJ2-6
clone_size: .
d_call: .
cdr3_nt: TGTGCCAGCAGCTTATCAAGGGGCGCGGGGGCCAACGTCCTGACTTTC
cdr3_aa: CASSLSRGAGANVLTF

v_call: TRBV7-2
j_call: TRBJ1-5
clone_size: many
d_call: .
cdr3_nt: TGTGCCAGCACCTATGGCAGGGGTTATGATCAGCCCCAGCATTTT
cdr3_aa: CASTYGRGYDQPQHF

v_call: TRBV19
j_call: TRBJ1-1
clone_size: few
d_call: .
cdr3_nt: TGTGCCAGTAGTATTTTCGGTGAAGCTTTCTTT
cdr3_aa: CASSIFGEAFF

v_call: TRBV5-6
j_call: TRBJ1-5
clone_size: few
d_call: .
cdr3_nt: TGTGCCAGCAGCCGAGGGCACCTGCGCGAGACGCCCCAGCATTTT
cdr3_aa: CASSRGHLRETPQHF

v_call: TRBV20-1
j_call: TRBJ2-1
clone_size: .
d_call: .
cdr3_nt: TGCAGTGCTAGAGTTACCGGAGGGTACAATGAGCAGTTCTTC
cdr3_aa: CSARVTGGYNEQFF

v_call: TRBV6-2/TRBV6-3
j_call: TRBJ2-3
clone_size: few
d_call: .
cdr3_nt: TGTGCCAGCAGTTATGGCCTGGAAGATGTCGTTACGCAGTATTTT
cdr3_aa: CASSYGLEDVVTQYF

v_call: TRBV6-2/TRBV6-3
j_call: TRBJ1-1
clone_size: .
d_call: .
cdr3_nt: TGTGCCAGCAGTTATGTTCCGAGGAACACTGAAGCTTTCTTT
cdr3_aa: CASSYVPRNTEAFF